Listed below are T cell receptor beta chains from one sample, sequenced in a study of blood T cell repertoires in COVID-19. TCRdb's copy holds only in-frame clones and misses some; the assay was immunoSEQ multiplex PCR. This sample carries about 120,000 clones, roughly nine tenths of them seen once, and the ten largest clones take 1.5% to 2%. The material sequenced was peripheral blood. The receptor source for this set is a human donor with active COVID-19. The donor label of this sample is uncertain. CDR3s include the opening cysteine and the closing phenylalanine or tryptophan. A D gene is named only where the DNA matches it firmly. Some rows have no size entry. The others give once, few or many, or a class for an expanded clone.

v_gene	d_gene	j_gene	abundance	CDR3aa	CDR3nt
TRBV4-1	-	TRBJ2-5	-	CASSQVGQGGTQYF	TGCGCCAGCAGCCAAGTTGGGCAGGGGGGGACCCAGTACTTC
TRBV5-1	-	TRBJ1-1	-	CASSLGVVNTEAFF	TGCGCCAGCAGCTTGGGAGTAGTGAACACTGAAGCTTTCTTT
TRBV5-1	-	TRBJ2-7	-	CASSLGGQGDEQYF	TGCGCCAGCAGCTTGGGGGGCCAGGGTGACGAGCAGTACTTC
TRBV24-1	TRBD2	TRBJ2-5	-	CATAEGGGAGYQETQYF	TGTGCCACCGCTGAAGGCGGGGGGGCCGGGTACCAAGAGACCCAGTACTTC
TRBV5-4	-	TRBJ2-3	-	CASSTSTDTQYF	TGTGCCAGCAGCACTAGCACAGATACGCAGTATTTT
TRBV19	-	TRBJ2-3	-	CASSIALLGQGSTDTQYF	TGTGCCAGTAGTATAGCCCTCCTAGGGCAGGGGAGCACAGATACGCAGTATTTT
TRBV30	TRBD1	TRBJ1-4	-	CAWSGQGAQDEKLFF	TGTGCCTGGAGTGGGCAGGGGGCGCAGGATGAAAAACTGTTTTTT
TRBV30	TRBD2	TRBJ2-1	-	CAWRRGGLAGKNEQFF	TGTGCCTGGAGGCGGGGGGGACTAGCGGGGAAAAATGAGCAGTTCTTC
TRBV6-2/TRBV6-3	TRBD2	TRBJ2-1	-	CASSLTSYFAEQFF	TGTGCCAGCAGTCTGACTAGCTACTTCGCTGAGCAGTTCTTC
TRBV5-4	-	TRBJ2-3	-	CASSLANRVGADTQYF	TGTGCCAGCAGCTTGGCCAACAGGGTGGGAGCAGATACGCAGTATTTT
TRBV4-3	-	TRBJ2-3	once	CASSQDRGLTDTQYF	TGCGCCAGCAGCCAAGATCGGGGACTCACAGATACGCAGTATTTT
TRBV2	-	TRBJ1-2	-	CASSEIYGTRANYGYTF	TGTGCCAGCAGTGAAATTTACGGAACGCGGGCTAACTATGGCTACACCTTC
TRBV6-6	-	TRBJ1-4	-	CASSHSRINEKLFF	TGTGCCAGCAGTCACTCCAGGATTAATGAAAAACTGTTTTTT
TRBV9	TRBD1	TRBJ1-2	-	CASTGQGLRYGYTF	TGTGCCAGCACCGGACAGGGACTTCGCTATGGCTACACCTTC
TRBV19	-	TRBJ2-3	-	CASSSELPDTQYF	TGTGCCAGTAGTAGCGAGTTGCCAGATACGCAGTATTTT
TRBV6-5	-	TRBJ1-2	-	CASDGGYGYTF	TGTGCCAGCGATGGAGGCTATGGCTACACCTTC
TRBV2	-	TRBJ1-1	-	CASSEDRPNTEAFF	TGTGCCAGCAGTGAAGACAGGCCGAACACTGAAGCTTTCTTT
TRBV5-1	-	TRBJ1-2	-	CASSLGQGREGYTF	TGCGCCAGCAGCTTGGGTCAGGGGCGCGAAGGCTACACCTTC
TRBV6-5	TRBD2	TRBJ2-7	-	CASSRTSSSYEQYF	TGTGCCAGCAGTCGGACTAGCAGCTCCTACGAGCAGTACTTC
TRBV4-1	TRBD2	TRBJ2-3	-	CASSQWGLAGGSDTQYF	TGCGCCAGCAGCCAATGGGGACTAGCGGGGGGCTCAGATACGCAGTATTTT
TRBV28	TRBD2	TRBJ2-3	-	CASSSARGGGIDTQYF	TGTGCCAGCAGTTCCGCTCGGGGCGGGGGGATAGATACGCAGTATTTT
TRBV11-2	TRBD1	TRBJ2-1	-	CASSRDRGQGEQFF	TGTGCCAGCAGCCGGGACAGGGGGCAGGGTGAGCAGTTCTTC
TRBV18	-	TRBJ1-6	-	CASSPLPPVSSYNSPLHF	TGTGCCAGCTCACCACTCCCGCCTGTGAGCTCCTATAATTCACCCCTCCACTTT
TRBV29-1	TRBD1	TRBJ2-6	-	CSVATGTGVSGANVLTF	TGCAGCGTTGCAACCGGGACAGGGGTTTCTGGGGCCAACGTCCTGACTTTC
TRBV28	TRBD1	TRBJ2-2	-	CASSFPGTGVTGELFF	TGTGCCAGCAGTTTTCCTGGGACAGGGGTAACCGGGGAGCTGTTTTTT
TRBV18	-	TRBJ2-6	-	CASSSKNQGLSGANVLTF	TGTGCCAGCTCATCAAAAAATCAGGGTCTGTCTGGGGCCAACGTCCTGACTTTC
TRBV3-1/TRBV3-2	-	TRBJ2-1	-	CASSSSTSGNEQFF	TGTGCCAGCAGCTCAAGTACGTCCGGCAATGAGCAGTTCTTC
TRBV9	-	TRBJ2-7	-	CASSVGAGRSYEQYF	TGTGCCAGCAGCGTAGGGGCGGGGAGGTCCTACGAGCAGTACTTC
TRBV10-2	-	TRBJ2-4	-	CASSSEGAAKNIQYF	TGCGCCAGCAGTTCGGAGGGGGCCGCCAAAAACATTCAGTACTTC
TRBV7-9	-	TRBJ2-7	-	CASSFDSSYEQYF	TGTGCCAGCAGCTTCGACAGTTCCTACGAGCAGTACTTC
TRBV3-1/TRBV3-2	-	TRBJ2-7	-	CASEDRKGQEQYF	TGTGCCAGCGAGGACAGAAAGGGGCAGGAGCAGTACTTC
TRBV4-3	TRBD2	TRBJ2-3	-	CASSQELAGGTTHYTDTQYF	TGCGCCAGCAGCCAAGAACTAGCGGGGGGGACAACGCATTACACAGATACGCAGTATTTT
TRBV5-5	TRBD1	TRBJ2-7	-	CASSFGTGTYEQYF	TGTGCCAGCAGCTTCGGGACAGGCACCTACGAGCAGTACTTC
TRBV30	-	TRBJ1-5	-	CAWSEGVGNQPQHF	TGTGCCTGGAGCGAGGGGGTGGGCAATCAGCCCCAGCATTTT
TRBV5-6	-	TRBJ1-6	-	CASSFYRDNSPLHF	TGTGCCAGCAGCTTTTACAGAGATAATTCACCCCTCCACTTT
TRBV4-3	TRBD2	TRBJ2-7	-	CASSQAGTSEYEQYF	TGCGCCAGCAGCCAAGCCGGGACTAGCGAGTACGAGCAGTACTTC
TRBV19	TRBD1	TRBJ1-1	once	CASSTQGIGTEAFF	TGTGCCAGTAGTACACAGGGGATCGGCACTGAAGCTTTCTTT
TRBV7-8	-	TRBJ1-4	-	CASSLASGGAEKLFF	TGTGCCAGCAGCTTAGCGTCGGGGGGCGCTGAAAAACTGTTTTTT
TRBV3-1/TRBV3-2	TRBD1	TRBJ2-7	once	CASSQDRKGDRDRYEQYF	TGTGCCAGCAGCCAAGATAGAAAAGGAGACAGGGACCGCTACGAGCAGTACTTC
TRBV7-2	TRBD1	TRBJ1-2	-	CASSLAKRTGSLVGYTF	TGTGCCAGCAGCTTAGCTAAACGGACAGGGTCGCTCGTTGGCTACACCTTC
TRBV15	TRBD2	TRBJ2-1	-	CATSRETSGLARYNEQFF	TGTGCCACCAGCAGAGAGACTAGCGGGCTGGCCAGGTACAATGAGCAGTTCTTC
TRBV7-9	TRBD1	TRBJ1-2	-	CASSSYYRDSEFNYGYTF	TGTGCCAGCAGCTCTTATTACCGGGACAGTGAATTTAACTATGGCTACACCTTC
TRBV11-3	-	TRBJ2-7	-	CASSLGSYEQYF	TGTGCCAGCAGCTTGGGGAGCTACGAGCAGTACTTC
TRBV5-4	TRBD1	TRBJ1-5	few	CASSSGQGQPAPEHF	TGTGCCAGCAGCTCCGGACAGGGACAGCCCGCGCCTGAGCATTTT
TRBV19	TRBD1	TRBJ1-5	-	CASSIVTGGNQPQHF	TGTGCCAGTAGTATAGTCACAGGGGGGAATCAGCCCCAGCATTTT
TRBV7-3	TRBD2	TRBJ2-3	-	CASSFRGESTDTQYF	TGTGCCAGCAGCTTTCGGGGGGAAAGCACAGATACGCAGTATTTT
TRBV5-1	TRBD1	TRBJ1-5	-	CASSLGTGNSNQPQHF	TGCGCCAGCTCTCTCGGGACAGGGAATAGCAATCAGCCCCAGCATTTT
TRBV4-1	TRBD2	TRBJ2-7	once	CASSQGLIPYEQYF	TGCGCCAGCAGCCAGGGACTAATCCCCTACGAGCAGTACTTC
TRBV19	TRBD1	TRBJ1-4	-	CASRVTGAAHTNEKLFF	TGTGCCAGTCGAGTCACAGGGGCAGCTCACACTAATGAAAAACTGTTTTTT
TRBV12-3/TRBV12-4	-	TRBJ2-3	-	CASSPSPADTQYF	TGTGCCAGCAGTCCGTCCCCGGCAGATACGCAGTATTTT
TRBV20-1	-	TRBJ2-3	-	CSASLDIGDTQYF	TGCAGTGCTAGTCTGGACATTGGAGATACGCAGTATTTT
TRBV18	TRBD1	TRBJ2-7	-	CASSRGTGGRGEQYF	TGTGCCAGCTCACGGGGGACAGGGGGTCGTGGCGAGCAGTACTTC
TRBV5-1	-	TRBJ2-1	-	CASSLTSSYNEQFF	TGCGCCAGCAGCTTGACGAGCTCCTACAATGAGCAGTTCTTC
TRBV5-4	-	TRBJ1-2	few	CASSLAGRGVYGYTF	TGTGCCAGCAGCTTGGCAGGGAGGGGAGTCTATGGCTACACCTTC